The TCR beta chain described here comes from a study of T cell responses to AZD1222 COVID-19 vaccine (dated by TCRdb to the early 2020s). The study in broad terms: AZD1222 recipients whose second dose came at about 4 weeks and those whose second dose came at about 12 weeks were combined into one group, since spike-specific TCR depth and breadth did not differ between the two schedules. A total of approximately 240 trial participants underwent TCR sequencing, of whom roughly 210 had received two doses of AZD1222 and some 25 had received two doses of the MenACWY control vaccine. Trial participants were enrolled by age into 18-55, 56-69 and 70-plus year subgroups, with roughly 150, 30 and 60 TCR-sequenced participants respectively.

The CDR3 regions of human TCRbeta chains were subjected to immunosequencing. Regarding the original processing steps: Repertoire TCRs were matched against a reference library of SARS-CoV-2-specific TCRs generated with the MIRA antigen-specificity platform. Breadth meant the fraction of unique TCRs that were SARS-CoV-2-associated, whereas depth meant the fraction of total T cells that were SARS-CoV-2-associated. Each spike-specific TCR was assigned to its reactive spike region and to a CD4 or CD8 class using the MIRA data. Log10-transformed breadth and depth values were compared by one-way ANOVA with Sidak's multiple comparisons tests. TCRdb retrieved this table from immuneACCESS and kept in-frame rearrangements only. Not all clones are present; in checked studies, unresolved V genes account for under half, and no reason is known for the remainder. V and J calls and clone size are those listed in that table; D and trimming were worked out from the DNA. For this sample the table gives 150,000 to 200,000 clones, of which roughly 93% were detected only once. 0.7% to 0.9% of the sample rests with the top ten.

According to the study, the label for this sample's time point signals: baseline before first vaccination. Vaccinee samples were obtained from the UK trials COV001 and COV002, which included a single-blind randomized controlled phase 2/3 trial of AZD1222 (ChAdOx1 nCoV-19) in healthy adults. For TCRbeta chain sequencing, PBMC samples were collected from trial participants at day 0 and at day 28 after the second dose. Points on this clone: The clone's antigen remains unknown. No clone much larger than this one lies a single base away; base qualities are absent.

Beyond this particular receptor, the publication reports: Epitopes outside the regions mutated in the B.1.351 and B.1.1.7 variants were reportedly recognized by nearly half of the unique spike-specific TCRs. Only six AZD1222 recipients were SARS-CoV-2 seropositive at baseline, limiting conclusions about previously exposed vaccinees. The whole spike protein was spanned by vaccine-associated CD4 TCRs, and dominant responses were seen in regions 160-218 and 743-854. No day 14 peak-response samples were available, so repertoires were characterized only after the peak T cell response. A significant rise in spike-specific TCR breadth and depth was observed after two AZD1222 doses relative to day 0 and relative to MenACWY recipients. Most participants were white British and females outnumbered males, and the authors suggested that clonal diversity may have been underestimated. The 56-69-year group was small, and its depth increase did not reach significance, likely because of low power.

V is cut back by 6 bases and J by 4 bases, with 4 bases in the junction unmatched. The CDR3 covers 14 residues, taking in both the cysteine and the phenylalanine. The only DNA kept is the CDR3, 42 bases in frame from the first base. Looking up the germline V gene (reference sequence) yields CDR1 LNHDA and CDR2 SQIVND. This receptor chain uses TRBV19 and TRBJ1-2, and 11 junction bases match TRBD1. The sequenced sample was peripheral blood, obtained on day 0 of AZD1222 vaccination. The clonotype comes from an adult in good health. CDR3 reads: CASRRTGGFYGYTF. The DNA is as follows: TGTGCCAGTAGGCGGACAGGGGGCTTCTATGGCTACACCTTC.